The clone carrying this T cell receptor beta chain was found many times. Its antigen remains unknown. V was clipped by 5 bases and J by 1 base; unmatched bases: 1. CDR3 length equals 14 residues. The germline V gene encodes CDR1 LNHDA and CDR2 SQIVND (reference sequence). TCRdb recomputed calls from the RT-PCR reads with MiXCR, one row per CDR3 protein. The table includes 590,000 or so distinct CDR3 sequences, around 13% detected once. The data stem from a study of response to subunit inactivated influenza vaccine. Findings of the study overall: That few new T cells are recruited by each seasonal influenza vaccination was the authors' suggestion.

This specimen was PBMCs from blood, taken less than 15 days before vaccination. This sequence joins TRBV19 and TRBJ2-3; 9 bases are shared with TRBD1. This clonotype was obtained from a man between 50 and 59 years old who received an inactivated influenza vaccine. The chain's CDR3 is CASSYRGRTDTQYF. CDR3 coding DNA: TGTGCCAGTAGTTACAGGGGGCGCACAGATACGCAGTATTTT.